The rows below give T cell receptor beta chains drawn from one sample of a study of patients and donors after allogeneic stem cell transplantation. TCRdb passed the RT-PCR reads through MiXCR, listing each CDR3 protein once. The repertoire holds 90,000 to 120,000 distinct CDR3 sequences, with 35% as singletons. The sequenced material came from blood, either unsorted or a sorted T cell fraction (not recorded which). All receptors come from a human donor who was either an allogeneic HSCT recipient or a stem cell or donor lymphocyte infusion donor (not recorded which). It is not recorded whose cells these are; they may come from a transplant donor. Both conserved end residues are part of each CDR3. The D gene is left open where the match is weak. Clone size appears in some rows only: once, few, many, or a class for an expanded clone.

J gene	V gene	clone size	D gene	CDR3 DNA	CDR3 protein
TRBJ2-3	TRBV12-3/TRBV12-4	NA	NA	TGTGCCAGCAGCCCTGAGCGCCCCGCGGCAGATACGCAGTATTTT	CASSPERPAADTQYF
TRBJ2-1	TRBV7-7	few	NA	TGTGCCAGCAGCCCGACTAGCCTAGGGGGGTCCTACAATGAGCAGTTCTTC	CASSPTSLGGSYNEQFF
TRBJ1-2	TRBV12-3/TRBV12-4	NA	NA	TGTGCCAGCAGAGGGGGGCATGGCTACACCTTC	CASRGGHGYTF
TRBJ2-7	TRBV10-2	NA	NA	TGCGCCAGTCTCGAGGGGGATCGGCAGTACTTC	CASLEGDRQYF
TRBJ1-2	TRBV18	NA	NA	TGTGCCAGCTCACCCGACGGGTTCTATGGCTACACCTTC	CASSPDGFYGYTF
TRBJ2-1	TRBV20-1	NA	NA	TGCAGTGCTAGAGATCATCTGCACAATGAGCAGTTCTTC	CSARDHLHNEQFF
TRBJ1-2	TRBV6-2/TRBV6-3	NA	NA	TGTGCCAGCAGGCGAACAGGGAAGGGCTACACCTTC	CASRRTGKGYTF
TRBJ1-2	TRBV20-1	few	TRBD1	TGCAGTGCTAGACAGGGGGCCGAAGGCTATGGCTACACCTTC	CSARQGAEGYGYTF
TRBJ2-3	TRBV7-2	NA	TRBD2	TGTGCCAGCAGCTTAGTTGGTCTAGCGGGAGTGCGGGATACGCAGTATTTT	CASSLVGLAGVRDTQYF
TRBJ2-1	TRBV10-3	once	TRBD2	TGTGCCGCGGGGGGGGACTTTCGAAATGAGCAGTTCTTC	CAAGGDFRNEQFF
TRBJ2-1	TRBV24-1	once	TRBD2	TGTGCCACCAGTGACTCTAGCGGGTCGGGGAATGAGCAGTTCTTC	CATSDSSGSGNEQFF
TRBJ2-7	TRBV15	few	NA	TGTGCCACCAGCAGACCTCCGGGACAAAAGCCCTACGAGCAGTACTTC	CATSRPPGQKPYEQYF
TRBJ2-3	TRBV18	NA	NA	TGTGCCAGCTCACCACGTTCAGATACGCAGTATTTT	CASSPRSDTQYF
TRBJ2-3	TRBV5-1	many	TRBD1	TGCGCCAGCAGCTTGCGGACTGGGACAGCGGCGCAGTATTTT	CASSLRTGTAAQYF
TRBJ1-1	TRBV20-1	NA	NA	TGCAGTGCTTTTTGGGTGAACACTGAAGCTTTCTTT	CSAFWVNTEAFF
TRBJ1-1	TRBV20-1	NA	NA	TGCAGTGCTAGTAGGGTGGCGAACACTGAAGCTTTCTTT	CSASRVANTEAFF